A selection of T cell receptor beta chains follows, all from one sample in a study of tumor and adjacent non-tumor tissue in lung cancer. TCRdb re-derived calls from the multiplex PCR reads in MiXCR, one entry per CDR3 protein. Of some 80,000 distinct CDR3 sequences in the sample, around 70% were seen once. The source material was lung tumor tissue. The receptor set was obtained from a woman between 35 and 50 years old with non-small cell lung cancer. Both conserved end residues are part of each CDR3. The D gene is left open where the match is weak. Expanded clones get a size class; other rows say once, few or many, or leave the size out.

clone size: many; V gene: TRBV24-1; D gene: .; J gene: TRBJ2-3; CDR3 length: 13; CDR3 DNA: TGTGCCACCAGTTATGCGGGAACAGATACGCAGTATTTT; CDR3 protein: CATSYAGTDTQYF
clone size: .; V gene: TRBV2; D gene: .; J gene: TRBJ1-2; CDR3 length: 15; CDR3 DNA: TGTGCCAGCAGGACGGGGCCGACAGGATACTATGGCTACACCTTC; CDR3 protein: CASRTGPTGYYGYTF
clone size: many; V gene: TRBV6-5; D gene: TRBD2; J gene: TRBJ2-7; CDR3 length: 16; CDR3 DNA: TGTGCCAGCAGTCGCCTAAGGACTAGCGGGAGGTACGAGCAGTACTTC; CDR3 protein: CASSRLRTSGRYEQYF
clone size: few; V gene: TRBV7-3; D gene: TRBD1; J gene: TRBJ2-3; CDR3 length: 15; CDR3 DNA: TGTGCCAGCAGCTCCAGGGGGCTTAGCACAGATACGCAGTATTTT; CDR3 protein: CASSSRGLSTDTQYF
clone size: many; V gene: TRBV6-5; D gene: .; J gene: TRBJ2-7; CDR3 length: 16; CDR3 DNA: TGTGCCAGCAGTTACTCGGACGCCGGGGTCTCCTACGAGCAGTACTTC; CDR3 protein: CASSYSDAGVSYEQYF
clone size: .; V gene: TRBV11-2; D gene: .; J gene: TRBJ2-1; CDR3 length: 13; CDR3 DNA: TGTGCCAGCTACACGACATGGGTTTTTGAGCAGTTATTC; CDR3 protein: CASYTTWVFEQLF
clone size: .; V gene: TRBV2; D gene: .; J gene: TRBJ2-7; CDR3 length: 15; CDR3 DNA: TGTGCCAGCAGGGCCTACCGGGGTACCGTCTACGAGCAGTACTTC; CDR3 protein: CASRAYRGTVYEQYF
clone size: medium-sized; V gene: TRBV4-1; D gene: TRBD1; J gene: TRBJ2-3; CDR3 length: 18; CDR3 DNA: TGCGCCAGCAGCCAGGGCCGACAGGGACGGCCCTATGGAGATACGCAGTATTTT; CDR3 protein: CASSQGRQGRPYGDTQYF
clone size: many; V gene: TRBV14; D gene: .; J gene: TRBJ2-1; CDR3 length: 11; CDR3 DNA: TGTGCCAGCAGCGGGTACAATGAGCAGTTCTTC; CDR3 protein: CASSGYNEQFF
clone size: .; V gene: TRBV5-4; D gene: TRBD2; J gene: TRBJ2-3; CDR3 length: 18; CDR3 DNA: TGTGCCAGCAACTTGAAGGTCAGCCGGACTAGCGGAACAGATACGCAGTATTTT; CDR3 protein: CASNLKVSRTSGTDTQYF
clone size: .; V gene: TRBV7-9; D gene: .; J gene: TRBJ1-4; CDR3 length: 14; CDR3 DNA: TGTGCCAGCAGCTTTCGGACCCAAAATGAAAAACTGTTTTTT; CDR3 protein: CASSFRTQNEKLFF
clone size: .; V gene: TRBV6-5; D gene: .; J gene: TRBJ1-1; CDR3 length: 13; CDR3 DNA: TGTACCAGCAGTCGAACACCTAACACTGAAGCTTTCTTT; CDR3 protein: CTSSRTPNTEAFF
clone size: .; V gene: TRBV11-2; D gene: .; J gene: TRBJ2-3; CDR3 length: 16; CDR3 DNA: .; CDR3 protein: CARSLVVGGGTDTQNF
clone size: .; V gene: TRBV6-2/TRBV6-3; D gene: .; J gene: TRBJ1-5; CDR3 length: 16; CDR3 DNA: TGTGCCAGCAGCAATTGGGGTCTTCGCGTCAGGCAGCCCCAGCATTTT; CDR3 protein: CASSNWGLRVRQPQHF
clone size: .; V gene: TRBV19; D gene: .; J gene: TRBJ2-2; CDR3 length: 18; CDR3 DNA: TGTGCCAGTAGTCGTATGATTCCCATGTCCGCGAACACCGGGGAGCTGTTTTTT; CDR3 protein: CASSRMIPMSANTGELFF
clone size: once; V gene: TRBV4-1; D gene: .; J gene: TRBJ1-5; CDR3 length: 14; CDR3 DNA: TGTGCCAGCAGCCCATATGGGGGCAGTCAGCCCCAGCATTTT; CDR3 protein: CASSPYGGSQPQHF
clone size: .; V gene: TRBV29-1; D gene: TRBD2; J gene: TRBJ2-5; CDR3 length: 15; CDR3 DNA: TGCAGAGTTGATTCTGCTGGCAGCCTGGGGGGGATCCAGTACTTC; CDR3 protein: CRVDSAGSLGGIQYF
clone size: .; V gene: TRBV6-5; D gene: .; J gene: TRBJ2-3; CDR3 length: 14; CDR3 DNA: TGTGCCAGCAGGAGACAGGGAGGCGCAAATACGCAGTATTTT; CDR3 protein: CASRRQGGANTQYF
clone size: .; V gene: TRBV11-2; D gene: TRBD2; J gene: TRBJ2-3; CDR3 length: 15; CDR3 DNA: TGTGGCAGCAGCTTAGGGACTAGCGGGGCAGAAACGCAGTATTTT; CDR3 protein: CGSSLGTSGAETQYF
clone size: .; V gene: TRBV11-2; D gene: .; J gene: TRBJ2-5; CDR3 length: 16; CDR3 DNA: TGTGCCAGTAGCTTAGTTGGGCGAAGGGCCCAAGAGATCCAGTACTTC; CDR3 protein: CASSLVGRRAQEIQYF
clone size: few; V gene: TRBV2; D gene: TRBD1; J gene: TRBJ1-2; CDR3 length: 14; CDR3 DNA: TGTGCCAGCACCCCGGAAGGGACAGTTCGGGGCTACACCTTC; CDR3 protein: CASTPEGTVRGYTF
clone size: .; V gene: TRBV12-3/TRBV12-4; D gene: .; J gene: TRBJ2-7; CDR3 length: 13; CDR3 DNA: TGTGTCAGCAGTTTAACTGATTCGTACGAGCTGTACTTC; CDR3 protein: CVSSLTDSYELYF
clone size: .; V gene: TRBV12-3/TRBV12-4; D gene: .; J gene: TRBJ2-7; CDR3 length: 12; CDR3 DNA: TGTGCCAGCAGCCCTATTCGGGGGAAGCAGTACTTC; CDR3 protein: CASSPIRGKQYF
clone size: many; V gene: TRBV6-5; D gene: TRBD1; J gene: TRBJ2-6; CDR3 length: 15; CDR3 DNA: TGTGCCAGCAGTTGGACAGGGACCGGGGCCAACGTCCTGACTTTC; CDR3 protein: CASSWTGTGANVLTF
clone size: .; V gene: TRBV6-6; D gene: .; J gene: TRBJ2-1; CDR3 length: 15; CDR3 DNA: TGTGCCATCAGCCAACTAGCAATCGCGGGGAATGAGCAGTTCTTC; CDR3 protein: CAISQLAIAGNEQFF
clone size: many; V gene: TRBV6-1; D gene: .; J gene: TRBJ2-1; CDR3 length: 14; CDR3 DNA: TGTGCCAGCACGGGTGGTACCTCCTACAATGAGCAGTTCTTC; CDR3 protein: CASTGGTSYNEQFF
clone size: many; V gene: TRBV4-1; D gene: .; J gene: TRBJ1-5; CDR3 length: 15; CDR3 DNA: TGCGCCAGCAGCCTTGGGACGGGGAGCAATCAGCCCCAGCATTTT; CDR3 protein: CASSLGTGSNQPQHF